Following are 5 T cell receptor beta chains from one sample sequenced in a study of human T cells and chemical hapten exposure. Time point indicated: pre-sensitization, week 0. Treatment specified: therapeutic diphenylcyclopropenone sensitization with weekly scalp DPC. TCRdb itself ran the RACE reads through MiXCR, one entry per CDR3 protein. The sample lists under 200,000 distinct CDR3 sequences, approximately 31% occurring once. Sequencing used whole blood, obtained in connection with sensitization to the hapten diphenylcyclopropenone (DPC). The source of these receptors is a woman in her twenties or thirties with alopecia areata. Some clones in this sample may be carry-over from other donors' samples.

The chain is built from TRBV20-1 and TRBJ1-3, with D perhaps matching TRBD1 (6 bases). Between the trimmed V and J ends, which lost 2 bases and 6 bases, there was a span of 14 bases. Germline-derived CDR1 and CDR2 are DFQATT and SNEGSKA (reference sequence). The CDR3 totals 14 residues. In DNA, the CDR3 is TGCAGTGCTAGACCGAGGACAGCGCTAAACACCATATATTTT. This translates into CSARPRTALNTIYF.

This clonotype was detected only a few times. The CDR3 DNA follows: TGTGCCAGCAGCTTATCGAGGAGCTCCTACGAGCAGTACTTC. As protein: CASSLSRSSYEQYF. The genes are TRBV7-9 and TRBJ2-7; D gene unclear. Trimming took 2 bases from V and 0 from J, leaving 8 bases between them. The CDR3 covers 14 residues. CDR1 is SEHNR and CDR2 is FQNEAQ in the germline V gene (reference sequence).

This clonotype showed up just a few times. V is TRBV11-2 and J is TRBJ2-7; D unresolved. This CDR3 is built from 14 residues. The germline V and J ends were trimmed by 5 bases and 5 bases, with 16 bases remaining between them. Germline values: CDR1 SGHAT, CDR2 FQNNGV. The CDR3 DNA reads as TGTGCCAGCAGCCTCCAGGACCAGCCTAACGAGCAGTACTTC. Translating gives CASSLQDQPNEQYF.

This chain's CDR3 is CSASAHSGGAGYNEQFF. The CDR3 nucleotides are TGCAGTGCTAGTGCCCATAGCGGGGGGGCAGGCTACAATGAGCAGTTCTTC. V gene TRBV20-1 combines with J gene TRBJ2-1; TRBD2 matches at 11 bases. CDR3 length: 17 amino acids. The germline CDR1 and CDR2 sequences are DFQATT and SNEGSKA (reference sequence). After removal of 3 bases from V and 3 bases from J, the junction contained 10 bases not matched to a gene.

The rearrangement links TRBV3-1 to TRBJ1-1, with D maybe TRBD1 (5 bases). The CDR3 is 15 residues long. Trimming took 4 bases from V and 4 from J, leaving 16 bases between them. The germline gives CDR1 LGHDT, CDR2 YNNKEL (reference sequence). CDR3 sequence: CASSPWAGKGTEAFF. In nucleotides, the CDR3 is TGTGCCAGCAGCCCGTGGGCAGGGAAAGGCACTGAAGCTTTCTTT. Together with reference TRBV3-1 and TRBJ1-1, the CDR3 gives the full variable domain: DTAVSQTPKYLVTQMGNDKSIKCEQNLGHDTMYWYKQDSKKFLKIMFSYNNKELIINETVPNRFSPKSPDKAHLNLHINSLELGDSAVYFCASSPWAGKGTEAFFGQGTRLTVV.